Listed below are T cell receptor beta chains from one sample, sequenced in a study of CD8+CD57+ T cells in acquired aplastic anemia. MiXCR, run by TCRdb on the reads, gives a single entry per CDR3 protein. The table shows 200,000 to 250,000 distinct CDR3 sequences, with 65% occurring only once. The specimen sequenced was sorted CD4+, CD8+, or CD8+CD57+ T cells (not recorded which) from PBMCs. The source of these receptors is a human donor with aplastic anemia. Both conserved end residues are part of each CDR3. A D gene is named only where the DNA matches it firmly. Clone size appears in some rows only: once, few, many, or a class for an expanded clone.

cdr3_length	j_call	v_call	clone_size	d_call	cdr3_aa	cdr3_nt
13	TRBJ2-3	TRBV6-5	many	-	CASSYTDTDTQYF	TGTGCCAGCAGTTACACAGACACAGATACGCAGTATTTT
17	TRBJ2-5	TRBV24-1	many	-	CATAPGQEMGNRETQYF	TGTGCCACAGCCCCGGGACAAGAGATGGGGAACCGAGAGACCCAGTACTTC
15	TRBJ2-1	TRBV25-1	-	-	CASSVGQATNNEQFF	TGTGCCAGCAGTGTGGGACAAGCAACAAACAATGAGCAGTTCTTC
14	TRBJ2-3	TRBV19	-	TRBD1	CASSWGQPTDTQYF	TGTGCCAGTAGTTGGGGACAGCCCACAGATACGCAGTATTTT
12	TRBJ2-7	TRBV11-2	-	-	CASSYSGVEQYF	TGTGCCAGCAGCTACTCGGGAGTCGAGCAGTACTTC
17	TRBJ2-7	TRBV7-3	-	TRBD2	CASSLRPLAGGEHEQYF	TGTGCCAGCAGCTTAAGGCCCCTAGCGGGGGGGGAACACGAGCAGTACTTC
15	TRBJ1-1	TRBV7-6	-	-	CASSAGLHSFAEAFF	TGTGCCAGCAGCGCAGGGCTTCACTCCTTCGCTGAAGCTTTCTTT
15	TRBJ1-1	TRBV20-1	-	TRBD1	CSGKGTGTMNTEAFF	TGCAGTGGTAAAGGGACAGGGACTATGAACACTGAAGCTTTCTTT
14	TRBJ2-7	TRBV2	-	TRBD1	CASSTGTGDYEQYF	TGTGCCAGTAGTACCGGGACAGGGGACTACGAGCAGTACTTC
15	TRBJ2-6	TRBV7-8	few	-	CASSLSPGGANVLTF	TGTGCCAGCAGCTTATCCCCGGGCGGGGCCAACGTCCTGACTTTC
11	TRBJ1-1	TRBV7-9	-	-	CASSHIEGAFF	TGTGCCAGCAGCCACATAGAAGGAGCTTTCTTT
14	TRBJ2-1	TRBV24-1	few	-	CATSEGVRANEQFF	TGTGCCACCAGTGAGGGGGTGAGGGCTAATGAGCAGTTCTTC
14	TRBJ2-5	TRBV7-9	-	-	CASSITGYQETQYF	TGTGCCAGCAGCATCACAGGGTACCAAGAGACCCAGTACTTC
9	TRBJ2-7	TRBV24-1	once	-	CATRTSGYF	TGTGCCACCAGAACCTCGGGGTACTTC
17	TRBJ2-5	TRBV5-1	few	TRBD2	CASRAALAGLIQEIQYF	TGCGCCAGCAGAGCCGCCCTAGCGGGGCTTATCCAAGAGATCCAGTACTTC
16	TRBJ2-7	TRBV6-1	few	TRBD1	CASRGKRQGHPYEQYF	TGTGCCAGCAGGGGGAAGAGACAGGGACATCCCTACGAGCAGTACTTC
15	TRBJ1-6	TRBV25-1	-	-	CASSGAGGYNSPLHF	TGTGCCAGCAGTGGGGCGGGGGGCTATAATTCACCCCTCCACTTT
11	TRBJ1-1	TRBV6-6	-	-	CASQRNTEAFF	TGTGCCAGCCAACGGAACACTGAAGCTTTCTTT
14	TRBJ1-1	TRBV5-1	-	TRBD1	CASSEQGGNTEAFF	TGCGCCAGCAGCGAACAGGGGGGGAACACTGAAGCTTTCTTT
15	TRBJ1-4	TRBV5-1	-	TRBD1	CASSFAQGENEKLFF	TGCGCCAGCAGCTTTGCACAGGGGGAAAACGAAAAACTGTTTTTT
13	TRBJ1-6	TRBV19	once	TRBD1	CAISDRGGSPLHF	TGTGCCATTTCGGACAGGGGGGGCTCACCCCTCCACTTT
13	TRBJ2-1	TRBV15	-	-	CATSRPQLGEQFF	TGTGCCACCAGCAGACCCCAGTTAGGCGAGCAGTTCTTC
12	TRBJ2-3	TRBV24-1	-	-	CATREGKDTQYF	TGTGCCACCAGAGAGGGTAAAGATACGCAGTATTTT
15	TRBJ2-1	TRBV7-9	once	TRBD2	CASSVTSGIIDEQFF	TGCGCCAGCAGCGTGACTAGCGGGATCATCGATGAGCAGTTCTTC
15	TRBJ2-3	TRBV11-2	-	TRBD1	CASSDDRDPTDTQYF	TGTGCCAGCAGCGATGACAGGGACCCCACAGATACGCAGTATTTT
15	TRBJ2-7	TRBV19	-	-	CASSIMAGNSYEQYF	TGTGCCAGTAGTATCATGGCGGGAAACTCCTACGAGCAGTACTTC
15	TRBJ2-1	TRBV14	-	-	CASSHEQGIYNEQFF	TGTGCCAGCAGCCATGAACAGGGTATCTACAATGAGCAGTTCTTC
15	TRBJ2-7	TRBV7-2	-	TRBD2	CASSLEPTGGREQYF	TGTGCCAGCAGCTTAGAGCCGACGGGGGGGCGCGAGCAGTACTTC
15	TRBJ2-3	TRBV24-1	many	TRBD1	CATSDLGRGRDTQYF	TGTGCCACCAGTGATTTGGGCAGGGGGCGGGATACGCAGTATTTT
14	TRBJ2-3	TRBV6-5	-	-	CASWRGGSTDTQYF	TGTGCCAGCTGGAGGGGCGGATCAACAGATACGCAGTATTTT
18	TRBJ2-3	TRBV7-6	once	TRBD2	CASSSHSGGTSNTDTQYF	TGTGCCAGCAGCTCCCATAGCGGGGGAACTTCTAACACAGATACGCAGTATTTT